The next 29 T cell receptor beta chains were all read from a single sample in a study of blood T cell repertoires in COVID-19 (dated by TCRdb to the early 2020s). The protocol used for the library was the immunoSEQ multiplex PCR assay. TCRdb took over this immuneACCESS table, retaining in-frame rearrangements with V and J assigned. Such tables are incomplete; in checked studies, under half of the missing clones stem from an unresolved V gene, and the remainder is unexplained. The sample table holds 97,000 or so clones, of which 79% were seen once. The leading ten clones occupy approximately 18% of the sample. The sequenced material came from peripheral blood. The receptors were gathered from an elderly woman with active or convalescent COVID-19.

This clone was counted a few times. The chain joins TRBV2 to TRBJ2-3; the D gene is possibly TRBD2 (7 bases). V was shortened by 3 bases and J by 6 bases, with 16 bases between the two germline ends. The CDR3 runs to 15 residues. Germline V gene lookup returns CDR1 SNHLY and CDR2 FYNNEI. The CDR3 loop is CASSEGGRGGDTQYF. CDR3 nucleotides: TGTGCCAGCAGTGAGGGCGGGAGAGGGGGGGATACGCAGTATTTT.

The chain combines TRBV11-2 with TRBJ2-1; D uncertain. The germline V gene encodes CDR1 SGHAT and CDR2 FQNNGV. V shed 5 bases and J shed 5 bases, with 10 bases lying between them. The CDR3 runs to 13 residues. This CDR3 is CASSPEVDNEQFF. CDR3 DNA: TGTGCCAGCAGCCCCGAGGTCGACAATGAGCAGTTCTTC.

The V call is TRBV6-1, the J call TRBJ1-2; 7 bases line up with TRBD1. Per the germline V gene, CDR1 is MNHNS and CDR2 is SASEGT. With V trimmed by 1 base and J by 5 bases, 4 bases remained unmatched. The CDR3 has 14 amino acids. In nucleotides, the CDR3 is TGTGCCAGCAGTGAAGGAGGGGGCTGGTATGGCTACACCTTC. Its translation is CASSEGGGWYGYTF.

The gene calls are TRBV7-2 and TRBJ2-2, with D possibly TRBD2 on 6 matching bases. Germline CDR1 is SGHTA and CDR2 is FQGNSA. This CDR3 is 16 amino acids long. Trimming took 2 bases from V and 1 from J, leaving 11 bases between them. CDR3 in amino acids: CASSLSSGVNTGELFF. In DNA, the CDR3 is TGTGCCAGCAGCTTATCCTCGGGAGTGAACACCGGGGAGCTGTTTTTT.

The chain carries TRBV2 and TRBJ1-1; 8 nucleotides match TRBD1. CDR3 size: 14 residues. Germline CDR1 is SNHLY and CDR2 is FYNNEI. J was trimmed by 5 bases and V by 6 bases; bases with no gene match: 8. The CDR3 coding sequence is TGTGCCAGCAGGTTACAGGGGGATGCTACTGAAGCTTTCTTT. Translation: CASRLQGDATEAFF.

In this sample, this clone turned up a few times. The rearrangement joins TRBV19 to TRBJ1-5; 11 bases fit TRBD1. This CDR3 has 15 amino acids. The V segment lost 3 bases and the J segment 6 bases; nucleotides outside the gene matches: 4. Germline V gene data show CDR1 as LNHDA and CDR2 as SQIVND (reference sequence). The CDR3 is CASSIGTGGGQPQHF. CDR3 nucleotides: TGTGCCAGTAGTATTGGGACAGGGGGAGGTCAGCCCCAGCATTTT.

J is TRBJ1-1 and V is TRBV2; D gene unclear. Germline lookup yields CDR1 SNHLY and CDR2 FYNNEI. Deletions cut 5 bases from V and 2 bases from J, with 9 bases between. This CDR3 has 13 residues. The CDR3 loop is CASSIDTNTEAFF. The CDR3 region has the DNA TGTGCCAGCAGTATCGACACCAACACTGAAGCTTTCTTT.

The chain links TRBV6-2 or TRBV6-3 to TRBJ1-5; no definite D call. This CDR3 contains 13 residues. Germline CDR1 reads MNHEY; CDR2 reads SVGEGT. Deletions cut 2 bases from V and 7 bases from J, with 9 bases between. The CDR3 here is CASSYEGWQPQHF. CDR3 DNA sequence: TGTGCCAGCAGTTACGAGGGCTGGCAGCCCCAGCATTTT.

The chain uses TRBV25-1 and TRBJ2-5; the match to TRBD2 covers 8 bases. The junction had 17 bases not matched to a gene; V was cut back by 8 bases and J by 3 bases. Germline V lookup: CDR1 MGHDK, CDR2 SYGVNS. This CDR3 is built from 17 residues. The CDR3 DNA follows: TGTGCCAGCGCCCTAGCCCGAGGACTAGCTGCTAAAGAGACCCAGTACTTC. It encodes CASALARGLAAKETQYF.

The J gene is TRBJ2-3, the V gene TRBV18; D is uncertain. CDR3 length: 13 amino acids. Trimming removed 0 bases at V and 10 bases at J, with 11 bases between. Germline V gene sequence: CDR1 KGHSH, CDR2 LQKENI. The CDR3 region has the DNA TGTGCCAGCTCACCACCTGGGTCCGCGGCGCAGTATTTT. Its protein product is CASSPPGSAAQYF.

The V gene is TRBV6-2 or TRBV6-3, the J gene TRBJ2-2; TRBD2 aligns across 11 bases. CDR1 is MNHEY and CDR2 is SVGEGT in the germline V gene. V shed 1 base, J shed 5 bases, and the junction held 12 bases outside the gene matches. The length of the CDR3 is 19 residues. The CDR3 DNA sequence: TGTGCCAGCAGTTACTTGTTGCTAGCGGGGGGCCTGATTACCGGGGAGCTGTTTTTT. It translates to CASSYLLLAGGLITGELFF.

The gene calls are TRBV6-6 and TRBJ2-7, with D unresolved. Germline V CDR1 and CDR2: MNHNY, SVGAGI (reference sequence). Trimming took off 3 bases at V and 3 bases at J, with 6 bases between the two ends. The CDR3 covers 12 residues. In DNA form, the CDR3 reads TGTGCCAGCAGTTATGCGGTCTACGAGCAGTACTTC. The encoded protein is CASSYAVYEQYF.

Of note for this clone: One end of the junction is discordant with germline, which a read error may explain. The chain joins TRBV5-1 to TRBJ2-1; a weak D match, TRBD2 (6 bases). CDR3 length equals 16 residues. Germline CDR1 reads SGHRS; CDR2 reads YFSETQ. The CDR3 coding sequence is TGTGCCAGCAGCTTGGATGCGGGAACCCCCTACAATGAGCAGTTCTTC. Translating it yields CASSLDAGTPYNEQFF. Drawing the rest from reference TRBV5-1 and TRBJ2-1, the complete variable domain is KAGVTQTPRYLIKTRGQQVTLSCSPISGHRSVSWYQQTPGQGLQFLFEYFSETQRNKGNFPGRFSGRQFSNSRSEMNVSTLELGDSALYLCASSLDAGTPYNEQFFGPGTRLTVL.

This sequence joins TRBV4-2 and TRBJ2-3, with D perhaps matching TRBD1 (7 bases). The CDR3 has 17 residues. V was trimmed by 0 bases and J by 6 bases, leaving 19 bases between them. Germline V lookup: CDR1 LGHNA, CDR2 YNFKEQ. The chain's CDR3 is CASSQDPSAGGSDTQYF. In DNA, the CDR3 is TGTGCCAGCAGCCAAGATCCATCGGCAGGGGGGTCGGATACGCAGTATTTT.

CDR3 region: CSEGLGNEQFF. CDR3 nucleotide sequence: TGCAGTGAGGGACTGGGCAATGAGCAGTTCTTC. This chain uses TRBV20-1 with TRBJ2-1, with D maybe TRBD2 (6 bases). Germline assignment: CDR1 DFQATT and CDR2 SNEGSKA (reference sequence). V gave up 7 bases and J gave up 6 bases, with 10 bases separating them. This CDR3 is 11 amino acids long.

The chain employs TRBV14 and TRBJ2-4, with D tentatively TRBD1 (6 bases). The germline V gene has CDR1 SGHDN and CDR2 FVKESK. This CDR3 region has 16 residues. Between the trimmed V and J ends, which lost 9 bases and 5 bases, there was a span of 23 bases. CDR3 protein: CARGTVSRDIENIQYF. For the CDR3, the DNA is TGTGCCAGGGGGACGGTTTCTCGGGACATAGAAAACATTCAGTACTTC.

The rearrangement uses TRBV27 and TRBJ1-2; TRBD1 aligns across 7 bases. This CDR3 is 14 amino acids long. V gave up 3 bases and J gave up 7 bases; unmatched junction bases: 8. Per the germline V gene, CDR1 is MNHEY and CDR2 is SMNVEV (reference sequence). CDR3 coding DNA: TGTGCCAGCAGTTTCTCCACAGGGGCAGGTGGCTACACCTTC. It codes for CASSFSTGAGGYTF.

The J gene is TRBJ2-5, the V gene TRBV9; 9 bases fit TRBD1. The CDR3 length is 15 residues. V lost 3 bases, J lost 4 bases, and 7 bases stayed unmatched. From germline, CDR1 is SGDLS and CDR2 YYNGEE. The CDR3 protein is CASSGADRGVETQYF. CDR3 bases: TGTGCCAGCAGCGGAGCGGACAGGGGTGTAGAGACCCAGTACTTC.

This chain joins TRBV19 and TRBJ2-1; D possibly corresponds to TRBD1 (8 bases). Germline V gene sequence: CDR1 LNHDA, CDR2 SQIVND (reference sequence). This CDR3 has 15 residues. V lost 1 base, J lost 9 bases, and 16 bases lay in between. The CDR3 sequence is CASSIVAGGGSEQFF. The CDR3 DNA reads TGTGCCAGTAGTATAGTGGCAGGGGGCGGGAGTGAGCAGTTCTTC.

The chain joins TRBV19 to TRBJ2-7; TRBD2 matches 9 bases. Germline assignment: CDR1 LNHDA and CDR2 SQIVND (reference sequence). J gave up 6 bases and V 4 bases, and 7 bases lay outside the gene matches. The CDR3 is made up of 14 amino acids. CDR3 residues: CASSTLAGISEQYF. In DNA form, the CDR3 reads TGTGCCAGTAGTACCCTAGCGGGAATCAGCGAGCAGTACTTC.

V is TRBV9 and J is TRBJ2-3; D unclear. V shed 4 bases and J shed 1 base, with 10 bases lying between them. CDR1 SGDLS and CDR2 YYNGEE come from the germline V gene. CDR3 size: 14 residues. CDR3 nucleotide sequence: TGTGCCAGCAGCTCCCGTCAGGGCACAGATACGCAGTATTTT. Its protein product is CASSSRQGTDTQYF.

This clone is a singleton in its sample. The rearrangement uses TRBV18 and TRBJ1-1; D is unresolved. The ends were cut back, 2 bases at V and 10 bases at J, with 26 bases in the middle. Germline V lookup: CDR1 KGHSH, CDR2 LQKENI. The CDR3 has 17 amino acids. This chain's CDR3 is CASSPRRGLNGDGVAFF. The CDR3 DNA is TGTGCCAGCTCACCAAGGAGAGGACTCAATGGGGATGGTGTAGCTTTCTTT.

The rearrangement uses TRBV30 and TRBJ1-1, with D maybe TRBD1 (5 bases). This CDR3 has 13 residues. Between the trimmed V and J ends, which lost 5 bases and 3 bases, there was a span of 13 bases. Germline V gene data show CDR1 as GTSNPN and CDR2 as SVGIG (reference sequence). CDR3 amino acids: CAWSPGLDTEAFF. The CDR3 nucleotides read TGTGCCTGGTCCCCAGGGTTAGACACTGAAGCTTTCTTT.

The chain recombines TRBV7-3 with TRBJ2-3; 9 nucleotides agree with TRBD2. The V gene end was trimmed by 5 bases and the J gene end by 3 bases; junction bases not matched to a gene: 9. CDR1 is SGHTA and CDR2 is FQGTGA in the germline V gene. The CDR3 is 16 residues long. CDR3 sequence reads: CASSLKASGKTDTQYF. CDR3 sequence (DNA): TGTGCCAGCAGCCTAAAGGCTAGCGGGAAGACAGATACGCAGTATTTT.

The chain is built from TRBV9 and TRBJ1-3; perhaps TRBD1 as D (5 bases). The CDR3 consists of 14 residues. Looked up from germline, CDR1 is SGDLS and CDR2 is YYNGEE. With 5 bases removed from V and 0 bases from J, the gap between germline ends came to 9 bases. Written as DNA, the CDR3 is TGTGCCAGCAGTACAGGATACTCTGGAAACACCATATATTTT. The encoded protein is CASSTGYSGNTIYF.

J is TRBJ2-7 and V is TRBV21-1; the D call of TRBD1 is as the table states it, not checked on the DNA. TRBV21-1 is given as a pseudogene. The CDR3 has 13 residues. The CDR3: CASQQESSYEQYF. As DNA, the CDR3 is TGTGCCAGCCAACAGGAAAGCTCCTACGAGCAGTACTTC.

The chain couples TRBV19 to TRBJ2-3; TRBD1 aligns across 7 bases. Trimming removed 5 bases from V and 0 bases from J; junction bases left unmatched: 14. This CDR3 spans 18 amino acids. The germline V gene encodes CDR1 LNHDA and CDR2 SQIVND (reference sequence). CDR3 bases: TGTGCCAGTAGTCCTCGACAGGGCTTGGGTACTAGCACAGATACGCAGTATTTT. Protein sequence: CASSPRQGLGTSTDTQYF.

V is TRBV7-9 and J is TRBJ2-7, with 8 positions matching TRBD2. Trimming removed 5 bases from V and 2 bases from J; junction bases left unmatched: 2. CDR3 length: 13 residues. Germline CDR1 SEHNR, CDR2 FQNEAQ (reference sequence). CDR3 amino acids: CASSPGGPYEQYF. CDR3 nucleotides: TGTGCCAGCAGCCCGGGGGGGCCCTACGAGCAGTACTTC.

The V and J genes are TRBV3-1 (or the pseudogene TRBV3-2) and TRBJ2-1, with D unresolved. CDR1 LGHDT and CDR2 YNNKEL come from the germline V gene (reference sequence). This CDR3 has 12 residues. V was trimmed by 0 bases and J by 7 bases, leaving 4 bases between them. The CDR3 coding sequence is TGTGCCAGCAGCCAAGATGAGAATGAGCAGTTCTTC. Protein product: CASSQDENEQFF.